Reported below is one T cell receptor beta chain. With 60 Vbeta and 13 Jbeta primers, the PCR was carried out. The protocol was immunoSEQ multiplex PCR, while the TCRdb copy is restricted to in-frame clones and leaves out a portion. In the table there are about 110,000 clones, around 70% of which are singletons. This sample was included in a study of cytomegalovirus exposure and HLA in healthy donors. The germline V gene has CDR1 SGHTA and CDR2 FQGNSA. The CDR3 spans 16 residues. V trimming: 4 bases; J trimming: 5 bases; junction bases outside the gene matches: 8. This TCR was recovered from an older woman in good health and CMV-seropositive. The chain has TRBV7-2 and TRBJ1-6; 7 nucleotides agree with TRBD1. Input material: PBMCs. DNA of the CDR3: TGTGCCAGCAGCTCGTTAAGGACAGGCAATAATTCACCCCTCCACTTT. It is translated as CASSSLRTGNNSPLHF.